The clone carrying this TCR beta chain was seen ten or more times. The antigen is undetermined. This record belongs to a study of early T cells in non-severe SARS-CoV-2 infection. Study-level points and caveats: The study's VDJdb matching favored anti-spike CD8 responses and missed private and CD4 specificities.

The CDR3 extends over 12 amino acids. CDR1 is MNHNY and CDR2 is SVGAGI in the germline V gene (reference sequence). V was trimmed by 0 bases and J by 8 bases, leaving 7 bases between them. Individual cDNA molecules each received unique molecular identifiers attached to them. TCRdb re-called the 5' RACE reads with MiXCR, one entry per CDR3 protein. Of 60,000 to 75,000 distinct CDR3 sequences listed, 9.5% to 12% were seen once; the top ten hold around 5%. This chain joins TRBV6-6 and TRBJ1-1, with D unresolved. The sequence came from an adult who was a healthcare worker with PCR-confirmed SARS-CoV-2 infection or an uninfected control (not recorded which). Sample: whole blood, taken at baseline. In nucleotides, the CDR3 is TGTGCCAGCAGTTACTCCCAGGTGGAAGCTTTCTTT. Translating it yields CASSYSQVEAFF.